These T cell receptor beta chains were read from a single sample in a study of beta chain features in type 1 diabetes. Sequenced by immunoSEQ multiplex PCR; TCRdb stores in-frame clones only, minus some. The table lists some 350,000 clones, roughly 9.8% of them singletons. Sequenced: central memory CD4+ T cells from blood. The receptors were gathered from a man younger than 40 with type 1 diabetes. The CDR3 runs from the conserved cysteine through the conserved F or W. D genes are given only for firm matches. Size is omitted from some rows. Given values are once, few, many or a class for expanded clones.

>NA|TRBV29-1|TRBJ1-1|NA
TGCAGCAGTGACACTGAAGCTTTCTTT
CSSDTEAFF
>NA|TRBV7-2|TRBJ2-5|NA
TGTGCCAGCAGCTTAGGCCCCCCAGGGACCCAGTACTTC
CASSLGPPGTQYF
>NA|TRBV7-2|TRBJ1-1|NA
TGTGCCAGCAGCTTAGGCAAGGCTGGGGGGCGCGGGCCCACTGAAGCTTTCTTT
CASSLGKAGGRGPTEAFF
>many|TRBV27|TRBJ1-5|NA
TGTGCCAGCAGTTTTTCGGGTCAGCCCCAGCATTTT
CASSFSGQPQHF
>few|TRBV11-2|TRBJ2-7|NA
TGTGCCAGCAGCTTAGCAGGGCGGGATTTGAGTGAGCAGTACTTC
CASSLAGRDLSEQYF
>few|TRBV10-3|TRBJ1-5|NA
TGTGCCATCAGTGAGGGTAATATTGGAGGGGGTCGGGGTCAGCCCCAGCATTTT
CAISEGNIGGGRGQPQHF
>NA|TRBV5-1|TRBJ2-6|NA
TGCGCCAGCAGTTTGGTACAGCCTGGGGGCAACGTCCTGACTTTC
CASSLVQPGGNVLTF
>few|TRBV7-2|TRBJ2-3|NA
TGTGCCAGCAGCCCGGGACTTGCCACAGATACGCAGTATTTT
CASSPGLATDTQYF
>few|TRBV6-6|TRBJ1-1|NA
TGTGCCAGCAGCTGGGGCATGAACACTGAAGCTTTCTTT
CASSWGMNTEAFF
>NA|TRBV28|TRBJ2-5|NA
TGTGCCAGCAGTTTTGTGTCGGGAGAATTGGAGACCCAGTACTTC
CASSFVSGELETQYF
>few|TRBV10-3|TRBJ1-4|NA
TGTGCCATCAGTGTGCAGGGCGAAAAACTGTTTTTT
CAISVQGEKLFF
>NA|TRBV4-3|TRBJ1-3|NA
TGCGCCAGCAGCGAGGGAGGCGGAAACTCTGGAAACACCATATATTTT
CASSEGGGNSGNTIYF
>few|TRBV5-4|TRBJ2-7|NA
TGTGCCAGCAGCTTGTTTTACGAGCAGTACTTC
CASSLFYEQYF
>few|TRBV11-3|TRBJ2-1|NA
TGTGCCAGCAGCACCGATAGCGGACCCTCCTACAATGAGCAGTTCTTC
CASSTDSGPSYNEQFF
>few|TRBV27|TRBJ1-5|NA
TGTGCCAGCAGTTTATCCTTGACCGCCAATCAGCCCCAGCATTTT
CASSLSLTANQPQHF
>few|TRBV4-3|TRBJ2-1|TRBD1
TGCGCCAGCAGCCAAAGTGGACAGGGATCGGGTGAGCAGTTCTTC
CASSQSGQGSGEQFF
>few|TRBV5-4|TRBJ2-5|NA
TGTGCCAGCAGCTTGGACGAAGAGACCCAGTACTTC
CASSLDEETQYF
>few|TRBV5-6|TRBJ1-3|NA
TGTGCCAGCAGCCTGCCAGCGGGACGGGTTAAAAACACCATATATTTT
CASSLPAGRVKNTIYF
>NA|TRBV15|TRBJ1-5|TRBD1
TGTGCCACCAGCAGAGAAGGGGGCGGTCAGCCCCAGCATTTT
CATSREGGGQPQHF
>NA|TRBV29-1|TRBJ2-7|TRBD2
TGCAGCGTAGGACTAGCGGGACGGTCCTACGAGCAGTACTTC
CSVGLAGRSYEQYF
>NA|TRBV7-2|TRBJ2-3|NA
TGTGCCAGCAGCTTGGGGGGCAGAGATACGCAGTATTTT
CASSLGGRDTQYF
>NA|TRBV9|TRBJ1-5|TRBD1
TGTGCCAGCAGCGTCACAGGGGGGGATCAGCCCCAGCATTTT
CASSVTGGDQPQHF
>NA|TRBV18|TRBJ2-6|NA
TGTGCCAGCTCACTCTCCGTGGTGGGCCTCTCTGGGGCCAACGTCCTGACTTTC
CASSLSVVGLSGANVLTF
>few|TRBV9|TRBJ2-3|TRBD2
TGTGCCAGCAGCTTAGCGGGAGGGTTCTCAGATACGCAGTATTTT
CASSLAGGFSDTQYF
>few|TRBV19|TRBJ1-2|NA
TGTGCCAGCGGCGGGGGCTATGGCTACACCTTC
CASGGGYGYTF